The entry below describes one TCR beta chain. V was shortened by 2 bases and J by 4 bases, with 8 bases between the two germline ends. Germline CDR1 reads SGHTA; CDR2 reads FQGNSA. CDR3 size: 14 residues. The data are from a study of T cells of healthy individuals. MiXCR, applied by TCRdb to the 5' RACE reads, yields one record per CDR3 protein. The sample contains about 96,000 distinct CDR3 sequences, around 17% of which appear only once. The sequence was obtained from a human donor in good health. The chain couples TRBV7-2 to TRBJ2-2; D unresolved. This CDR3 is CASSLSTLTGELFF. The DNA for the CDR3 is TGTGCCAGCAGCTTATCCACCCTCACCGGGGAGCTGTTTTTT. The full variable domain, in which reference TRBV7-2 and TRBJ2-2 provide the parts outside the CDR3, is GAGVSQSPSNKVTEKGKDVELRCDPISGHTALYWYRQSLGQGLEFLIYFQGNSAPDKSGLPSDRFSAERTGGSVSTLTIQRTQQEDSAVYLCASSLSTLTGELFFGEGSRLTVL.